This T cell receptor beta chain is from a study of blood T cell repertoires in COVID-19. In Seattle, patients joined the study during active infection and were tracked longitudinally. The CDR3 extends over 16 amino acids. Germline trimming cut 5 bases from V and 3 bases from J; bases unmatched to any gene: 4. Germline V CDR1 and CDR2: SGHNT, YENEEA. Using immunoSEQ multiplex PCR, the repertoire was profiled, and TCRdb retains in-frame clones only, with some absent. The sample carries about 270,000 clones, about 90% recorded once. The chain uses TRBV11-3 and TRBJ2-3; 14 bases map to TRBD2. The receptor was isolated from a person aged 18-29 years with COVID-19, enrolled during active disease. The sequenced material came from peripheral blood. This CDR3 reads CASSLGTSGGTDTQYF. As DNA, the CDR3 is TGTGCCAGCAGCCTAGGGACTAGCGGGGGTACAGATACGCAGTATTTT.